These 18 T cell receptor beta chains were sequenced from one sample in a study of CXCR3-negative and CXCR3-positive naive CD8 T cells. Study findings and constraints: Naive cells that were CXCR3-positive had more hydrophobic TRB CDR3s (compared with CXCR3-negative naive cells).

Their antigens are not known. Libraries of TRB cDNA were made by 5' RACE and carried UMIs. From the 5' RACE reads, TCRdb lists one entry per CDR3 protein and no DNA. The sample is made up of tens of thousands of distinct CDR3 sequences, and the top ten hold almost 0.55% of it. Material for sequencing was naive CXCR3+ CD8+ T cells from blood. Subset noted: CD45RO-CCR7+CD27+CD95- naive CD8+ T cells expressing CXCR3 (TNR3+). These receptors originate from a human donor in good health. Some clones in this sample may be carry-over from other donors' samples.

This chain links TRBV11-2 with TRBJ2-6. This CDR3 spans 13 amino acids. Germline lookup yields CDR1 SGHAT and CDR2 FQNNGV. The CDR3 here is CASIRSGANVLTF. Together with reference TRBV11-2 and TRBJ2-6, the CDR3 gives the full variable domain: EAGVAQSPRYKIIEKRQSVAFWCNPISGHATLYWYQQILGQGPKLLIQFQNNGVVDDSQLPKDRFSAERLKGVDSTLKIQPAKLEDSAVYLCASIRSGANVLTFGAGSRLTVL.

The rearrangement links TRBV7-9 to TRBJ1-1; with no DNA, the TCRdb D assignment of TRBD1 cannot be verified. Per the germline V gene, CDR1 is SEHNR and CDR2 is FQNEAQ (reference sequence). This CDR3 has 15 residues. The CDR3 reads CASTLSSGGRTEAFF.

The chain employs TRBV28 and TRBJ1-1; TCRdb picks TRBD1, but there is no DNA to check that call. The CDR3 covers 16 residues. Germline lookup yields CDR1 MDHEN and CDR2 SYDVKM. This chain's CDR3 is CASSFPAAQLNTEAFF.

The gene calls are TRBV10-3 and TRBJ1-5. The CDR3 has 16 residues. The V gene's germline CDR1 is ENHRY and CDR2 SYGVKD. CDR3: CAISESTQNSNQPQHF.

The rearrangement uses TRBV20-1 and TRBJ1-5; TCRdb gives TRBD1 as the D gene, but with no DNA this cannot be confirmed. CDR1 and CDR2 from the germline V gene are DFQATT and SNEGSKA (reference sequence). CDR3 length: 18 residues. The CDR3 protein is CSARRVRKGSPSNQPQHF.

The J gene is TRBJ2-3, the V gene TRBV7-9; TCRdb picks TRBD2, but there is no DNA to check that call. The germline gives CDR1 SEHNR, CDR2 FQNEAQ (reference sequence). The CDR3 runs to 16 residues. CDR3 protein: CASSTRLAGVIDTQYF. The whole variable domain, filled in from reference TRBV7-9 and TRBJ2-3, reads DTGVSQNPRHKITKRGQNVTFRCDPISEHNRLYWYRQTLGQGPEFLTYFQNEAQLEKSRLLSDRFSAERPKGSFSTLEIQRTEQGDSAMYLCASSTRLAGVIDTQYFGPGTRLTVL.

The V gene is TRBV29-1, the J gene TRBJ1-1; without DNA, the TCRdb call of TRBD1 cannot be checked. The V gene's germline CDR1 is SQVTM and CDR2 ANQGSEA. The CDR3 sequence is 16 residues long. CDR3 residues: CSASDTQRLMNTEAFF.

The chain combines TRBV4-1 with TRBJ2-3; TCRdb picks TRBD1, but there is no DNA to check that call. The CDR3 is 17 amino acids. Germline V lookup: CDR1 MGHRA, CDR2 YSYEKL. The CDR3 loop reads CASSQALGQERTDTQYF.

The rearrangement links TRBV24-1 to TRBJ2-1; TCRdb's assignment of TRBD2 cannot be checked, as there is no DNA. Germline V lookup: CDR1 KGHDR, CDR2 SFDVKD. The CDR3 covers 15 residues. The CDR3 here is CATSDLRDLYNEQFF.

The chain recombines TRBV7-2 with TRBJ1-6; TCRdb lists TRBD1, though no DNA is available to test this call. The CDR3 length is 15 residues. Germline CDR1 SGHTA, CDR2 FQGNSA. The CDR3 sequence is CASSPDSQEVSPLHF.

The V and J genes are TRBV28 and TRBJ1-4; without DNA, the TCRdb call of TRBD1 cannot be checked. This CDR3 region has 18 residues. Germline V gene sequence: CDR1 MDHEN, CDR2 SYDVKM. The CDR3 reads CASSLEQPPLATNEKLFF.

V gene TRBV5-1 combines with J gene TRBJ2-1; TCRdb's D call of TRBD2 is untestable without DNA. Germline values: CDR1 SGHRS, CDR2 YFSETQ. The CDR3 loop spans 14 amino acids. The CDR3 sequence: CASSLGLAGDEQFF.

V is TRBV28 and J is TRBJ2-7; no DNA is available, so the TRBD2 call from TCRdb remains unchecked. The CDR3 contains 12 residues. The germline V gene encodes CDR1 MDHEN and CDR2 SYDVKM. The CDR3: CASAAGSYEQYF.

The chain carries TRBV12-3 or TRBV12-4 and TRBJ2-7; without DNA, the TCRdb call of TRBD1 cannot be checked. The CDR3 runs to 14 residues. The chain's CDR3 is CASSGGGSPGGQYF.

V and J are TRBV9 and TRBJ1-5; TCRdb's D gene call, TRBD1, goes unchecked for lack of DNA. Germline V gene sequence: CDR1 SGDLS, CDR2 YYNGEE. The CDR3 length is 16 residues. The CDR3 protein is CASSPEGVGVSQPQHF.

This chain uses TRBV29-1 with TRBJ2-1. The CDR3 spans 11 residues. Germline lookup yields CDR1 SQVTM and CDR2 ANQGSEA. CDR3 loop: CSVERLNEQFF.

V and J are TRBV21-1 and TRBJ2-2. TRBV21-1 is a listed pseudogene. This CDR3 region has 11 residues. CDR3 sequence: CASSKPGELFF.

This rearrangement joins TRBV28 to TRBJ1-5. The CDR3 runs 14 residues. Germline V gene sequence: CDR1 MDHEN, CDR2 SYDVKM. CDR3 in amino acids: CASSLSVVGLTQHF.